This T cell receptor (beta chain) came from a study of graft-versus-host responses after intestinal transplantation. The CDR3 extends over 13 amino acids. The V gene's germline CDR1 is LNHDA and CDR2 SQIVND (reference sequence). The germline V and J ends were trimmed by 5 bases and 2 bases, with 7 bases remaining between them. Whole-study results and caveats: There was an association between peak levels of circulating GvH clones and early post-transplant HvG declines.

Libraries were prepared by immunoSEQ multiplex PCR; TCRdb keeps only in-frame clonotypes and omits some of them. This table has 50,000 or so clones, around 91% appearing once. A word on this clone: Its antigen is still unknown.

The clonotype comes from a human patient who received an intestinal transplant, so some T cells may come from the graft donor. The input for sequencing was PBMCs, taken less than 130 days after intestinal transplantation. The chain is built from TRBV19 and TRBJ2-1; D is ambiguous. CDR3 in amino acids: CASSRATYNEQFF. The CDR3 DNA sequence: TGTGCCAGTAGTCGGGCAACCTACAATGAGCAGTTCTTC.